One sample yielded the 27 T cell receptor beta chains listed below, sequenced in a study of vaccination and CD4 T cells after COVID-19. As for treatment: approximately 10-day PBMC culture with coronavirus spike peptide pools or control peptides (ViraFEST assay). Once obtained from cultured CD4+ T cells, the DNA was sequenced using the Oncomine TCR Beta short-read assay. Using its own MiXCR run on the PCR reads, TCRdb lists one record per CDR3 protein. Of 15,000 to 25,000 distinct CDR3 sequences listed, around three fifths were seen once; the top ten hold roughly a tenth. Their recognized antigens are unknown. Sample: CD4+ T cells from blood, cultured in vitro. These receptors were collected from a human donor who had recovered from COVID-19.

This clonotype was picked up one time. This rearrangement joins TRBV12-3 or TRBV12-4 to TRBJ1-5; no reliable D call. This CDR3 has 14 amino acids. Trimming left V 8 bases short and J 3 bases short, with 14 bases between. Here the CDR3 DNA reads TGTGCCAGCGGGGTTTCGGAACACAATCAGCCCCAGCATTTT. Encoded protein: CASGVSEHNQPQHF.

The chain has TRBV6-1 and TRBJ1-1; D is ambiguous. Trimming removed 6 bases from V and 1 base from J, with 18 bases in between. Germline CDR1 reads MNHNS; CDR2 reads SASEGT. This CDR3 has 16 residues. CDR3 sequence reads: CASSDLAEEGNTEAFF. Written as DNA, the CDR3 is TGTGCCAGCAGCGACCTAGCGGAGGAAGGGAACACTGAAGCTTTCTTT.

This chain uses TRBV11-3 with TRBJ1-5; no firm D call. There are 13 residues in the CDR3. The germline V gene has CDR1 SGHNT and CDR2 YENEEA. V lost 2 bases to trimming and J lost 5 bases, with 7 bases between them. The CDR3 DNA sequence: TGTGCCAGCAGCTTATCGGAGGATCAGCCCCAGCATTTT. Its translation: CASSLSEDQPQHF.

The chain combines TRBV7-2 with TRBJ1-3; D call uncertain. CDR1 is SGHTA, CDR2 FQGNSA, per germline. V lost 5 bases and J lost 1, with 6 bases in between. CDR3 size: 13 residues. The CDR3 DNA reads TGTGCCAGCAGCAAAGGGTCTGGAAACACCATATATTTT. Its translation is CASSKGSGNTIYF.

This clonotype was seen a single time. This chain joins TRBV4-2 and TRBJ1-1; possibly TRBD1 for D (5 bases). Germline CDR1 is LGHNA and CDR2 is YNFKEQ. The length of the CDR3 is 16 residues. The V end lost 4 bases, the J end lost 1 base, and 16 bases lay between the germline ends. This CDR3 is CASSPGTSAANTEAFF. For the CDR3, the DNA is TGTGCCAGCAGCCCGGGGACGTCGGCCGCGAACACTGAAGCTTTCTTT.

CDR3 protein: CASSYSTFNTEAFF. In DNA, the CDR3 is TGTGCCAGCAGTTACTCCACCTTTAACACTGAAGCTTTCTTT. V gene TRBV6-2 or TRBV6-3 combines with J gene TRBJ1-1, with unresolved D. CDR3 size: 14 residues. V lost 0 bases, J lost 2 bases, and 7 bases lay in between. Germline CDR1 is MNHEY and CDR2 is SVGEGT.

The chain couples TRBV11-1 to TRBJ2-5, with TRBD2 as a possible D gene (6 bases). Between the trimmed V and J ends, which lost 5 bases and 5 bases, there was a span of 15 bases. Germline CDR1 reads SGHAT; CDR2 reads FQDESV (reference sequence). The CDR3 consists of 14 residues. Here the CDR3 DNA reads TGTGCCAGCAGCCTCGGACTACCTCAGGAGACCCAGTACTTC. Translating gives CASSLGLPQETQYF.

In nucleotides, the CDR3 is TGTGCCAGCAGTTTAAGCAATCGGTATGGCTACACCTTC. It codes for CASSLSNRYGYTF. This chain uses TRBV6-2 or TRBV6-3 with TRBJ1-2; no clear D. This CDR3 is built from 13 residues. CDR1 MNHEY and CDR2 SVGEGT come from the germline V gene. Trimming removed 4 bases at V and 5 bases at J, with 11 bases between.

The rearrangement links TRBV6-2 or TRBV6-3 to TRBJ1-3; D is perhaps TRBD1 (5 bases). The CDR3 length is 16 residues. Between the trimmed V and J ends, which lost 8 bases and 3 bases, there was a span of 20 bases. CDR1 is MNHEY, CDR2 SVGEGT, per germline. The DNA of the CDR3 is TGTGCCAGCCGACGACGGGGGGGTCTACTTGGAAACACCATATATTTT. It translates to CASRRRGGLLGNTIYF.

This clonotype was detected a few times. This chain uses TRBV7-2 with TRBJ1-2, with 7 bases matching TRBD1. This CDR3 is 14 amino acids long. Germline CDR1 is SGHTA and CDR2 is FQGNSA. V trimming: 1 base; J trimming: 5 bases; junction bases outside the gene matches: 4. CDR3 region: CASSLVRGQYGYTF. For the CDR3, the DNA is TGTGCCAGCAGCTTAGTAAGGGGACAGTATGGCTACACCTTC.

The rearrangement uses TRBV5-1 and TRBJ1-6; 12 bases line up with TRBD1. The J segment lost 10 bases and the V segment lost 2 bases, leaving 4 bases of the junction unmatched. CDR3 size: 15 residues. The V gene's germline CDR1 is SGHRS and CDR2 YFSETQ. CDR3 in DNA: TGCGCCAGCAGCTTTAGGGACAGGGGGCAATCACCCCTCCACTTT. Its protein product is CASSFRDRGQSPLHF.

The chain recombines TRBV15 with TRBJ2-3; 14 bases map to TRBD2. The CDR3 contains 18 residues. Losses at the gene ends were 3 bases for V and 4 bases for J; bases not matched to a gene: 9. The V gene's germline CDR1 is LNHNV and CDR2 YYDKDF (reference sequence). The CDR3 here is CATSSRLTSGRDSDTQYF. CDR3 sequence (DNA): TGTGCCACCAGCAGCCGATTGACTAGCGGGAGGGATTCAGATACGCAGTATTTT. The full variable domain, completed using reference TRBV15 and TRBJ2-3, is DAMVIQNPRYQVTQFGKPVTLSCSQTLNHNVMYWYQQKSSQAPKLLFHYYDKDFNNEADTPDNFQSRRPNTSFCFLDIRSPGLGDTAMYLCATSSRLTSGRDSDTQYFGPGTRLTVL.

The V and J genes are TRBV24-1 and TRBJ2-3; D perhaps matches TRBD1 (5 bases). The germline V gene encodes CDR1 KGHDR and CDR2 SFDVKD. V lost 4 bases and J lost 4, with 20 bases in between. CDR3 length equals 17 residues. The CDR3 loop reads CATSDPRAGPLADTQYF. The CDR3 DNA sequence: TGTGCCACCAGTGACCCTCGGGCAGGGCCCCTCGCAGATACGCAGTATTTT.

The rearrangement joins TRBV20-1 to TRBJ1-5; TRBD1 aligns across 8 bases. Trimming removed 4 bases from V and 9 bases from J; junction bases left unmatched: 14. CDR3 length: 15 amino acids. The germline gives CDR1 DFQATT, CDR2 SNEGSKA (reference sequence). The CDR3 spells CSATTGAPGTGPQHF. The CDR3 nucleotides read TGCAGTGCTACGACAGGGGCTCCCGGAACGGGGCCCCAGCATTTT.

This clonotype was seen a few times. The chain uses TRBV7-2 and TRBJ1-2, with 8 bases identical to TRBD1. Looked up from germline, CDR1 is SGHTA and CDR2 is FQGNSA. This CDR3 spans 12 amino acids. Trimming cost V 3 bases and J 14 bases; bases outside gene matches: 8. The CDR3, as DNA: TGTGCCAGCAGCTTCGGTACCGGGGACAGGACCTTC. Residues: CASSFGTGDRTF.

This chain uses TRBV7-9 with TRBJ2-6, with 7 positions matching TRBD2. Germline trimming cut 8 bases from V and 2 bases from J; bases unmatched to any gene: 15. This CDR3 is 18 amino acids long. Germline-derived CDR1 and CDR2 are SEHNR and FQNEAQ (reference sequence). CDR3 coding DNA: TGTGCCAGCGAACGGGGGGTAGGCTTAGGGGCTGGGGCCAACGTCCTGACTTTC. This encodes CASERGVGLGAGANVLTF.

This clonotype was recorded a few times. CDR3 sequence (DNA): TGTGCCAGCAGCTTTCGAGGGTTGGAGACCCAGTACTTC. Translated: CASSFRGLETQYF. This chain uses TRBV7-9 with TRBJ2-5, with a tentative D call TRBD2 (5 bases). Germline CDR1 is SEHNR and CDR2 is FQNEAQ (reference sequence). This CDR3 has 13 amino acids. Trimming removed 3 bases at V and 5 bases at J, with 10 bases between.

The table lists this clonotype with a few counts. The chain has TRBV20-1 and TRBJ1-2, with 7 bases matching TRBD1. Trimming removed 6 bases from V and 8 bases from J; junction bases left unmatched: 12. Germline values: CDR1 DFQATT, CDR2 SNEGSKA (reference sequence). The CDR3 spans 13 residues. The CDR3 region is CSARTGALRGYTF. For the CDR3, the DNA is TGCAGTGCGCGTACAGGGGCGCTCAGGGGCTACACCTTC.

V usage is TRBV7-9 and J usage is TRBJ1-6, with TRBD1 matching over 8 bases. The germline V gene encodes CDR1 SEHNR and CDR2 FQNEAQ (reference sequence). The CDR3 is made up of 13 amino acids. The V gene end was trimmed by 5 bases and the J gene end by 10 bases; junction bases not matched to a gene: 4. CDR3 region: CASSPGGKSPLHF. The CDR3 DNA reads as TGTGCCAGCAGCCCAGGGGGCAAGTCACCCCTCCACTTT.

This chain links TRBV27 with TRBJ2-7; D is perhaps TRBD2 (6 bases). Trimming cost V 7 bases and J 2 bases, with 15 bases left between them. The CDR3 is 14 residues long. From germline, CDR1 is MNHEY and CDR2 SMNVEV (reference sequence). CDR3: CASKSDYAPYEQYF. In nucleotides, the CDR3 is TGTGCCAGCAAATCGGACTATGCTCCCTACGAGCAGTACTTC.

This rearrangement joins TRBV7-2 to TRBJ2-1; 8 bases agree with TRBD2. CDR1 SGHTA and CDR2 FQGNSA come from the germline V gene. The CDR3 length is 14 residues. J was trimmed by 7 bases and V by 5 bases; bases with no gene match: 7. The chain's CDR3 is CASSPGLAMNEQFF. As DNA, the CDR3 is TGTGCCAGCAGCCCCGGACTAGCTATGAATGAGCAGTTCTTC.

The gene calls are TRBV7-2 and TRBJ1-3; possible D gene TRBD1, 5 bases. Trimming left V 1 base short and J 8 bases short, with 9 bases between. The CDR3 spans 13 residues. Germline CDR1 SGHTA, CDR2 FQGNSA. The CDR3 DNA is TGTGCCAGCAGCTTAGGGGGCAGGTACACCATATATTTT. This encodes CASSLGGRYTIYF.

The rearrangement links TRBV6-2 or TRBV6-3 to TRBJ2-2; tentative D call: TRBD1 (9 bases). V was cut by 1 base and J by 5 bases, with 20 bases left in between. Looked up from germline, CDR1 is MNHEY and CDR2 is SVGEGT. The CDR3 has 18 amino acids. The CDR3 protein is CASSYLAGQGSRTGELFF. CDR3 bases: TGTGCCAGCAGTTACTTAGCGGGACAGGGAAGTCGGACCGGGGAGCTGTTTTTT.

The chain recombines TRBV7-2 with TRBJ1-5; the D gene is possibly TRBD1 (5 bases). Germline CDR1 and CDR2: SGHTA and FQGNSA. CDR3 length equals 14 residues. V dropped 4 bases and J dropped 0 bases, with 7 bases sitting between them. CDR3 DNA: TGTGCCAGCAGCTACACAGGTAGCAATCAGCCCCAGCATTTT. Protein sequence: CASSYTGSNQPQHF.

This clonotype was observed a handful of times. The V gene is TRBV7-9, the J gene TRBJ1-2, with 9 bases matching TRBD1. CDR3 length: 16 amino acids. Germline CDR1 is SEHNR and CDR2 is FQNEAQ (reference sequence). The junction had 6 bases not matched to a gene; V was cut back by 0 bases and J by 4 bases. CDR3 DNA: TGTGCCAGCAGCTTAGCGGGACAGGGAGTCCGCTATGGCTACACCTTC. Encoded protein: CASSLAGQGVRYGYTF.

This clonotype was picked up a small number of times. The rearrangement uses TRBV19 and TRBJ1-2, with a possible D match to TRBD1 (5 bases). This CDR3 is 16 amino acids long. Germline V gives CDR1 LNHDA, CDR2 SQIVND (reference sequence). The V end was cut by 6 bases, the J end by 8 bases, with 25 bases between. This CDR3 is CASSPRTRDYLGGYTF. CDR3 DNA: TGTGCCAGTAGCCCCCGAACCAGGGACTACCTGGGGGGCTACACCTTC.

This clonotype has a handful of counts. V usage is TRBV20-1 and J usage is TRBJ2-1; 10 bases are shared with TRBD2. After removal of 5 bases from V and 2 bases from J, the junction contained 6 bases not matched to a gene. The germline V gene encodes CDR1 DFQATT and CDR2 SNEGSKA (reference sequence). CDR3 length: 15 residues. Written as DNA, the CDR3 is TGCAGTGCTTCCCCCAGCGGGAGGGCCTACAATGAGCAGTTCTTC. Amino acids: CSASPSGRAYNEQFF.